This T cell receptor beta chain originates from a study of beta chain features in type 1 diabetes (dated by TCRdb to the late 2010s). Notes on the research overall: Patients and healthy donors did not differ in mean age, gender distribution, total cell number or subset yield. A total of roughly 98,000,000 sorted cells were examined across all samples, and a strong correlation was observed between cell number per subset and RNA yield. The study compared the TCRB repertoires of sorted circulating CD4+ T cell subsets in recently diagnosed type 1 diabetes patients with those in matched healthy donors. Regulatory and stem cell-like memory subsets were obtained from only 8 patients and roughly eight healthy donors, while naive and central memory subsets were obtained from all 30 or so donors. Overall study results and their limits: The naive, central memory and regulatory TCRB repertoires appeared to resemble one another more closely among patients than among healthy donors. A moderate but significant shortening of TCRB CDR3 length was observed in type 1 diabetes patients in all four CD4+ subsets. Because small numbers of individuals were included in the HLA sub-analyses, any influence of HLA type on TCRB rearrangement was left unresolved. At VDJ recombination sites, type 1 diabetes patients had fewer insertions and more deleted nucleotides, which implies abnormalities in thymic rearrangement. PCR may preferentially amplify shorter templates, but because patient and control samples were amplified and corrected together, any resulting skew would affect both groups equally. Sequencing cDNA rather than genomic DNA could over-represent highly expressing activated cells, although activation and CD3 levels did not differ between groups.

Each donor gave one peripheral blood draw, averaging roughly 0.11 L, which was collected into heparinised tubes. A BD FACSAria II and a panel including CD45RO, CCR7, CD25, CD127, CD95 and CD27 were used to sort naive, central memory, regulatory and stem cell-like memory CD4+ T cells. Every sorted population had a purity above 95%. PBMCs were separated immediately by Lymphoprep density gradient centrifugation and were stained directly, without being cultured. Samples were stained and sorted in pairs, with one healthy donor and one patient per experiment, so that batch effects were minimized. The CDR3 starts with the cysteine, ends with the phenylalanine, and has 14 residues. Only CDR3 DNA is held: 42 bases, read in frame from base 1. The CDR1 and CDR2 encoded by the germline V gene are MNHEY and SVGAGI. Between the V and J ends, shortened by 0 bases and 4 bases respectively, the junction contains 9 bases.

The entire isolated RNA was reverse transcribed using the High Capacity cDNA Reverse Transcription Kit, and thus expressed TCRB transcripts were sequenced. Deep immunoSEQ sequencing was performed on naive, central memory and regulatory T cell samples, with an average of around 3.4 million total reads per sample. After sorted cells were lysed in RLT buffer, RNA was extracted with DNase-treated RNeasy Micro or Mini kits, with the choice depending on cell number. Each cell subset was processed separately to prevent cross-contamination, with patient and healthy donor samples processed together. Using the immunoSEQ multiplex PCR, TCRB sequences were amplified from cDNA into 87-bp fragments spanning the CDR3 region. The amplicons were sequenced using the Illumina HiSeq platform. In the paper's pipeline: PCR bias was corrected computationally using synthetic template baselines, and reads within Hamming distance 2 were collapsed, with unmergeable singletons discarded. Reads were aligned against IMGT so that V, D and J genes, CDR3 length and insertions or deletions at six rearrangement sites could be assigned. Within each subset, clonotype counts were normalized to the number of sorted cells before true diversity and Gini coefficients were calculated with the tcR R package. Repertoire sharing was quantified using the overlap coefficient calculated on TCRB nucleotide sequences. As a proxy for the pre-selection repertoire, out-of-frame TCRB sequences from naive cells were analyzed. In TCRdb, the immuneACCESS table is reduced to in-frame sequences with V and J assigned. These tables do not hold every clone; where another copy was compared, an unresolved V gene accounts for under half, and the others remain unexplained. That table furnishes V, J and clone size, whereas the DNA furnished D and trimming. Within this sample are roughly 260,000 clones, with about a tenth of them counted one time only. The ten largest clones add up to 0.017% of the sample.

Comment on this clone: Its target antigen remains unknown. Nothing much larger sits one base from this clone, and base qualities are not available.

Material: naive CD4+ T cells from blood. This sample's cell subset or site label indicates: true naive CD4+ T cells. The sequence came from a man aged 30-40 years with type 1 diabetes. The sequence is built from TRBV6-5 and TRBJ1-2, with the D gene not clear enough to name. The nucleotides are TGTGCCAGCAGTTACTCGAGCGGACTCTATGGCTACACCTTC. Translation gives CASSYSSGLYGYTF.